These 21 T cell receptor beta chains share one sample of origin, sequenced in a study of OX40 agonist ivuxolimab in advanced cancers. Clones were read by immunoSEQ multiplex PCR, and TCRdb kept only the in-frame ones, dropping some. Of roughly 35,000 clones listed, about 90% are singletons. This specimen consisted of CD4+ or CD8+ T cells sorted from blood, obtained in a trial of the OX40 agonist ivuxolimab. Source of these receptors: an adult with an advanced solid tumor such as melanoma, head and neck, liver or kidney cancer.

The V gene is TRBV28, the J gene TRBJ1-1, with a tentative D call TRBD1 (5 bases). The CDR3 loop spans 14 amino acids. CDR1 is MDHEN and CDR2 is SYDVKM in the germline V gene. Trimming took off 5 bases at V and 4 bases at J, with 14 bases between the two ends. CDR3 residues: CASSGGLVGTEAFF. Written as DNA, the CDR3 is TGTGCCAGCAGTGGGGGACTGGTGGGCACTGAAGCTTTCTTT. Variable domain in full (rest from reference TRBV28 and TRBJ1-1): DVKVTQSSRYLVKRTGEKVFLECVQDMDHENMFWYRQDPGLGLRLIYFSYDVKMKEKGDIPEGYSVSREKKERFSLILESASTNQTSMYLCASSGGLVGTEAFFGQGTRLTVV.

The rearrangement joins TRBV4-1 to TRBJ2-3, with 11 bases lining up with TRBD2. The germline V gene has CDR1 MGHRA and CDR2 YSYEKL. The trim removed 0 bases at V and 4 bases at J, leaving 6 bases unmatched. This CDR3 comprises 17 residues. Here the CDR3 reads CASSQEVLAGVSDTQYF. In DNA, the CDR3 is TGCGCCAGCAGCCAAGAGGTACTAGCGGGAGTGTCAGATACGCAGTATTTT.

The J gene is TRBJ2-1, the V gene TRBV11-2; the D gene is possibly TRBD1 (6 bases). V lost 5 bases and J lost 9, with 20 bases in between. The CDR3 runs to 15 residues. Germline loops: CDR1 SGHAT, CDR2 FQNNGV. The CDR3 loop reads CASSPLMATGPEQFF. CDR3 coding DNA: TGTGCCAGCAGCCCCTTGATGGCGACAGGTCCTGAGCAGTTCTTC.

For the CDR3, the DNA is TGTGCCAGCAGCGGGGGCGAAGTTGGAAGGGGGACTGAAGCTTTCTTT. It codes for CASSGGEVGRGTEAFF. V gene TRBV5-6 combines with J gene TRBJ1-1; TRBD1 might be the D (6 bases). Trimming shortened V by 4 bases and J by 5 bases, and 21 bases separated the two germline ends. The germline V gene has CDR1 SGHDT and CDR2 YYEEEE. This CDR3 region has 16 residues.

This sequence joins TRBV27 and TRBJ2-3; D gene ambiguous. This CDR3 region has 14 residues. Trimming removed 9 bases at V and 4 bases at J, with 17 bases between. CDR1 and CDR2 (germline): MNHEY, SMNVEV (reference sequence). The CDR3 coding sequence is TGTGCCAGTAGAACCCTATACGGAGCAGATACGCAGTATTTT. This translates into CASRTLYGADTQYF.

This clone was counted once. V and J are TRBV25-1 and TRBJ2-2; 7 positions agree with TRBD1. CDR1 and CDR2 from the germline V gene are MGHDK and SYGVNS. V lost 8 bases to trimming and J lost 5 bases; unmatched junction nucleotides: 8. CDR3 length equals 14 residues. The chain's CDR3 is CASRRDRFTGELFF. CDR3 DNA: TGTGCCAGCCGCCGGGACAGATTTACCGGGGAGCTGTTTTTT.

The V and J genes are TRBV7-9 and TRBJ2-5; 9 bases are shared with TRBD2. CDR1 and CDR2 from the germline V gene are SEHNR and FQNEAQ (reference sequence). V dropped 2 bases and J dropped 2; count of bases not matched to a gene: 12. This CDR3 spans 18 amino acids. Here the CDR3 reads CASSLIGGLAGTQETQYF. The CDR3, as DNA: TGTGCCAGCAGCTTAATCGGTGGCCTAGCGGGGACACAAGAGACCCAGTACTTC.

The V call is TRBV11-2, the J call TRBJ2-2, with TRBD2 as a possible D gene (5 bases). Germline lookup yields CDR1 SGHAT and CDR2 FQNNGV. Trimming took off 7 bases at V and 7 bases at J, with 10 bases between the two ends. The CDR3 consists of 12 residues. CDR3 in amino acids: CASTNGIGELFF. CDR3 DNA: TGTGCCAGCACCAACGGGATCGGGGAGCTGTTTTTT. Looking up the rest from reference TRBV11-2 and TRBJ2-2 gives the full variable domain: EAGVAQSPRYKIIEKRQSVAFWCNPISGHATLYWYQQILGQGPKLLIQFQNNGVVDDSQLPKDRFSAERLKGVDSTLKIQPAKLEDSAVYLCASTNGIGELFFGEGSRLTVL.

The CDR3 DNA is TGTGCCAGCAGCTTTGGGCTAGCGGGAGGCTACGAGCAGTACTTC. Its translation: CASSFGLAGGYEQYF. The chain is built from TRBV5-6 and TRBJ2-7; 11 nucleotides line up with TRBD2. Per the germline V gene, CDR1 is SGHDT and CDR2 is YYEEEE. V shed 2 bases and J 3 bases; nucleotides not matched to a gene: 4. This CDR3 contains 15 residues.

The J gene is TRBJ2-7, the V gene TRBV7-2, with 9 bases that match TRBD2. Germline V gene sequence: CDR1 SGHTA, CDR2 FQGNSA. CDR3 length equals 15 residues. After removal of 4 bases from V and 3 bases from J, the junction contained 7 bases not matched to a gene. Written as DNA, the CDR3 is TGTGCCAGCAGCTCCCTCGGCGGGAGGGACTACGAGCAGTACTTC. Translated: CASSSLGGRDYEQYF.

V gene TRBV6-5 combines with J gene TRBJ2-3; D gene uncertain. Germline assignment: CDR1 MNHEY and CDR2 SVGAGI. There are 14 residues in the CDR3. Trimming shortened V by 3 bases and J by 2 bases, and 9 bases separated the two germline ends. The CDR3 here is CASSYSSFTDTQYF. The CDR3 region has the DNA TGTGCCAGCAGTTATAGTTCCTTCACAGATACGCAGTATTTT.

The chain links TRBV19 to TRBJ1-1; D unclear. Germline CDR1 reads LNHDA; CDR2 reads SQIVND (reference sequence). V was clipped by 3 bases and J by 1 base, with 0 bases between them. The CDR3 runs 11 residues. The CDR3 coding sequence is TGTGCCAGTAGTATGAACACTGAAGCTTTCTTT. Amino acids: CASSMNTEAFF.

This sequence joins TRBV27 and TRBJ2-1; D perhaps matches TRBD2 (6 bases). V dropped 3 bases and J dropped 5 bases, with 14 bases sitting between them. The CDR3 is 15 amino acids. The germline V gene encodes CDR1 MNHEY and CDR2 SMNVEV (reference sequence). The CDR3 DNA is TGTGCCAGCAGTTTCACTCGGGAGTTTAACAATGAGCAGTTCTTC. Its translation is CASSFTREFNNEQFF.

V usage is TRBV9 and J usage is TRBJ1-6; 8 nucleotides line up with TRBD1. CDR3 length equals 16 residues. Germline V gene data show CDR1 as SGDLS and CDR2 as YYNGEE. V was clipped by 0 bases and J by 6 bases; unmatched bases: 5. CDR3 sequence: CASSVAGTGVNSPLHF. The CDR3 DNA sequence: TGTGCCAGCAGCGTAGCCGGGACAGGCGTTAATTCACCCCTCCACTTT.

This rearrangement joins TRBV29-1 to TRBJ2-5; TRBD2 matches 12 bases. Trimming cost V 6 bases and J 5 bases; bases outside gene matches: 10. CDR3 length equals 15 residues. Germline loops: CDR1 SQVTM, CDR2 ANQGSEA. The CDR3 DNA reads TGCAGCGTCCCCCGCCTAGCGGGGGGGTCGGAGACCCAGTACTTC. Its translation: CSVPRLAGGSETQYF.

The chain uses TRBV27 and TRBJ1-2, with D tentatively TRBD1 (6 bases). The ends were cut back, 5 bases at V and 3 bases at J, with 10 bases in the middle. Germline CDR1 and CDR2: MNHEY and SMNVEV (reference sequence). The CDR3 runs 13 residues. The CDR3 reads CASSGSGDYGYTF. DNA for the CDR3: TGTGCCAGCAGTGGGTCAGGGGACTATGGCTACACCTTC.

The J gene is TRBJ1-1, the V gene TRBV5-6, with D perhaps matching TRBD1 (5 bases). There are 11 residues in the CDR3. Trimming shortened V by 4 bases and J by 11 bases, and 12 bases separated the two germline ends. Germline V gene sequence: CDR1 SGHDT, CDR2 YYEEEE. CDR3 in DNA: TGTGCCAGCAGCGTTGACAGACACGCTTTCTTT. It encodes CASSVDRHAFF.

The chain combines TRBV28 with TRBJ1-2; D gene ambiguous. Germline CDR1 reads MDHEN; CDR2 reads SYDVKM. This CDR3 is 17 amino acids long. V lost 5 bases to trimming and J lost 1 base, with 20 bases between them. The CDR3 loop reads CASSHFAGTASNYGYTF. In nucleotides, the CDR3 is TGTGCCAGCAGTCACTTCGCGGGAACAGCCAGTAACTATGGCTACACCTTC.

The gene calls are TRBV27 and TRBJ1-5; D gene unclear. Looked up from germline, CDR1 is MNHEY and CDR2 is SMNVEV (reference sequence). V was clipped by 3 bases and J by 3 bases, with 18 bases between them. This CDR3 spans 17 amino acids. The CDR3 bases are TGTGCCAGCAGTTTCTCTCCCCCACCGGGGAACAATCAGCCCCAGCATTTT. Translating it yields CASSFSPPPGNNQPQHF.

The V gene is TRBV29-1, the J gene TRBJ2-7; weak D call: TRBD2 (5 bases). Germline CDR1 reads SQVTM; CDR2 reads ANQGSEA. Between the trimmed V and J ends, which lost 3 bases and 5 bases, there was a span of 17 bases. CDR3 length: 14 amino acids. In DNA form, the CDR3 reads TGCAGCGTTGAGGATCCGGACTTATACCACGAGCAGTACTTC. It is translated as CSVEDPDLYHEQYF.

The CDR3 nucleotides read TGTGCCAGCAGTGAGACCGCCGCAGGGGAAGATACGCAGTATTTT. As protein: CASSETAAGEDTQYF. The rearrangement joins TRBV2 to TRBJ2-3; D is perhaps TRBD1 (6 bases). CDR3 size: 15 residues. Trimming took off 3 bases at V and 5 bases at J, with 15 bases between the two ends. Germline CDR1 SNHLY, CDR2 FYNNEI.